This T cell receptor beta chain came from a study of memory CD4+ T cells and cytomegalovirus serostatus (dated by TCRdb to between 2018 and 2021). Regarding the research as a whole: The 35 or so healthy Belgian adults in the cohort included 9 who were CMV seropositive and approximately 24 who were CMV seronegative. To replicate a published TCR-based CMV serostatus classifier, the study sequenced CD4+ memory TCRbeta repertoires from a Belgian cohort whose cytomegalovirus serostatus was known. The full study reports these points: Of 164 previously reported CMV-associated TCRbeta sequences, approximately 70 appeared in the CD4+ memory repertoires, each in one to five individuals. For predicting CMV serostatus, the median bootstrapped AUC was roughly 0.96 using the original framework and about 0.9 using a US-trained random forest. Results were interpreted as suggesting that the CMV-associated TCR signature is largely present in the CD4+ memory repertoire. Only CD4+CD45RO+ memory cells were sequenced, in contrast to the original study, in which naive and memory CD4+ and CD8+ populations were covered. On the Belgian cohort, the classifier based on the original framework reached a median bootstrapped AUC of 0.95, with a 95% CI of 0.76-1.00.

From its cysteine to its phenylalanine, the CDR3 spans 15 amino acids. Here the CDR3 DNA is all that survives: 45 bases in frame from base 1. Trimming at the junction amounts to 4 bases on V and 1 base on J, and the germline ends lie 13 bases apart. Looking up the germline V gene (reference sequence) yields CDR1 MNHNY and CDR2 SVGAGI. About this clone itself: No cognate antigen has been identified for it. No much larger clone exists at a distance of one base, and base qualities are not known.

The Quick-DNA Microprep Kit was used to extract genomic DNA from the sorted cells. Amplification of TCRbeta DNA was done with the immunoSEQ hsTCRbeta kit, following the protocol from the manufacturer. An Illumina MiSeq instrument was used to sequence the TCRbeta libraries. As for how the authors treated the data: Once out-of-frame sequences had been removed, 2,204,828 distinct TCRbeta sequences were left, which works out to an average of about 66,813 per individual. Each individual was scored according to the count of more than 150 previously reported CMV-associated TCRbeta sequences and the total productive distinct TCRbeta count. A beta-binomial model was reimplemented in Python, and scikit-learn random forests with default parameters were trained on data from the US cohort. On the Belgian cohort, classifier performance was reported as the median AUC, along with percentile confidence intervals, across 10,000 bootstrap iterations. In its TCRdb copy, this immuneACCESS table keeps in-frame sequences only and misses some clones. Where compared with another copy, unresolved V genes explain less than half of these, and the others have no known cause. The V and J calls and clone size come from that table; D and trimming were worked out from the DNA. Here the sample has approximately 52,000 clones; roughly 78% occur a single time. About 0.8% of the sample is in the top ten clones.

A FACSAria II was used to sort memory CD4+ T cells, defined as single viable CD3+CD4+CD8-CD45RO+ cells. CMV serostatus was determined using a Roche Elecsys assay that detects serum IgG against CMV pp150, pp28, p38 and p52. After the samples were thawed, total CD4+ T cells were enriched through positive selection using CD4 magnetic microbeads. The samples came from a different study that was designed specifically to examine the CD4+ T cell memory repertoire. Peripheral blood mononuclear cells were isolated and cryopreserved according to standard operating procedures, and serum was stored at -80 degrees C. CD3-PerCP (BW264/56), CD4-APC (RPA-T4), CD45RO-PE (UCHT1) and CD8-Pacific Orange (3B5) antibodies were used for staining, and non-viable cells were excluded with Sytox blue.

The chain is assembled from TRBV6-6 and TRBJ1-1; a confident D gene designation cannot be given. Input material: memory CD4+ T cells from blood. The receptor was isolated from an adult in good health and CMV-seronegative. The bases are TGTGCCAGCAGTTCTATGGCCCAGAAGAACACTGAAGCTTTCTTT. This codes for CASSSMAQKNTEAFF.